One sample yielded the 32 T cell receptor beta chains listed below, sequenced in a study of cytomegalovirus exposure and HLA in healthy donors. Clones were sequenced by immunoSEQ multiplex PCR, and TCRdb holds only the in-frame ones, with some missing. Of around 240,000 clones listed, roughly 90% are singletons. Sequencing was done on a sample of PBMCs. The receptors were gathered from a woman between 18 and 29 years old in good health and CMV-seronegative.

The chain recombines TRBV7-2 with TRBJ2-7, with D maybe TRBD2 (5 bases). The CDR3 sequence is 13 residues long. V lost 7 bases to trimming and J lost 3 bases, with 13 bases between them. Germline V lookup: CDR1 SGHTA, CDR2 FQGNSA. CDR3 residues: CASTPSGRYEQYF. In nucleotides, the CDR3 is TGTGCCAGCACCCCCAGCGGTCGCTACGAGCAGTACTTC.

V usage is TRBV4-3 and J usage is TRBJ1-2; TRBD1 agrees at 7 bases. The germline V gene has CDR1 LGHNA and CDR2 YSLEER. The CDR3 sequence is 14 residues long. Unmatched junction bases numbered 5, after V lost 2 bases and J lost 5 bases. CDR3 protein: CASSQPGQLYGYTF. DNA of the CDR3: TGCGCCAGCAGCCAACCGGGACAGCTTTATGGCTACACCTTC.

This clone occurred once. The chain links TRBV28 to TRBJ2-3; 12 bases map to TRBD1. V shed 6 bases, J shed 6 bases, and the junction held 7 bases outside the gene matches. Germline V gives CDR1 MDHEN, CDR2 SYDVKM. This CDR3 has 15 amino acids. The CDR3 sequence: CASSPGQGASDTQYF. CDR3 bases: TGTGCCAGCAGCCCGGGACAGGGGGCATCGGATACGCAGTATTTT.

The rearrangement uses TRBV7-2 and TRBJ2-5; maybe TRBD2 (6 bases). Looked up from germline, CDR1 is SGHTA and CDR2 is FQGNSA. Trimming stripped 5 bases from V and 4 bases from J, with 14 bases between. The CDR3 is 14 amino acids. In DNA, the CDR3 is TGTGCCAGCAGCACAAACGGGGGTAGAGAGACCCAGTACTTC. It is translated as CASSTNGGRETQYF.

The V and J genes are TRBV4-1 and TRBJ1-5, with a weak D call TRBD1 (6 bases). The CDR3 has 17 residues. Trimming removed 4 bases from V and 6 bases from J, with 22 bases in between. Germline V gene sequence: CDR1 MGHRA, CDR2 YSYEKL. The CDR3 protein is CASSPESFAVGGQPQHF. CDR3 nucleotide sequence: TGCGCCAGCAGCCCCGAAAGTTTCGCAGTAGGGGGTCAGCCCCAGCATTTT.

There are a few counts of this clone. V gene TRBV9 combines with J gene TRBJ1-6; D is unclear. Trimming pared 0 bases from V and 8 bases from J, leaving 15 bases between. Germline V CDR1 and CDR2: SGDLS, YYNGEE. This CDR3 contains 16 residues. The CDR3 spells CASSVGSGLVDSPLHF. CDR3 DNA: TGTGCCAGCAGCGTAGGTTCCGGGTTGGTGGATTCACCCCTCCACTTT.

The CDR3 loop reads CASSLAQWAGWDTEAFF. The CDR3 nucleotides read TGTGCCAGCAGCTTAGCGCAATGGGCAGGGTGGGACACTGAAGCTTTCTTT. V is TRBV7-9 and J is TRBJ1-1; weak D call: TRBD1 (5 bases). Trimming left V 0 bases short and J 3 bases short, with 17 bases between. The CDR3 sequence is 17 residues long. Germline V gene lookup returns CDR1 SEHNR and CDR2 FQNEAQ (reference sequence).

This chain links TRBV5-1 with TRBJ2-3; 8 bases line up with TRBD1. J lost 2 bases, V lost 3 bases, and 8 bases had no gene match. CDR3 length: 16 amino acids. From germline, CDR1 is SGHRS and CDR2 YFSETQ. For the CDR3, the DNA is TGCGCCAGCAGCTCGAGAACAGGGGGGCCCACAGATACGCAGTATTTT. Its protein product is CASSSRTGGPTDTQYF.

This clone has only one observation. The chain joins TRBV19 to TRBJ1-2; maybe TRBD1 (5 bases). CDR1 and CDR2 from the germline V gene are LNHDA and SQIVND (reference sequence). The CDR3 length is 15 residues. V lost 3 bases, J lost 0 bases, and 11 bases lay in between. The CDR3 nucleotides read TGTGCCAGTAGTATGAACGACAGAGCTAACTATGGCTACACCTTC. It yields the protein CASSMNDRANYGYTF.

The rearrangement joins TRBV5-1 to TRBJ2-1; the D gene is possibly TRBD1 (6 bases). Germline-derived CDR1 and CDR2 are SGHRS and YFSETQ. This CDR3 is built from 14 residues. V dropped 9 bases and J dropped 8 bases, with 21 bases sitting between them. CDR3 sequence: CATQSSGARDEQFF. In nucleotides, the CDR3 is TGCGCCACCCAATCGTCAGGGGCGCGTGATGAGCAGTTCTTC.

This rearrangement joins TRBV10-3 to TRBJ2-1; the D is unclear. V shed 7 bases and J shed 8 bases, with 18 bases lying between them. CDR3 length: 14 amino acids. CDR1 ENHRY and CDR2 SYGVKD come from the germline V gene. The CDR3 spells CAITDTNSGHEQFF. In nucleotides, the CDR3 is TGTGCCATCACCGATACGAACAGTGGGCATGAGCAGTTCTTC.

The rearrangement joins TRBV9 to TRBJ1-1; 8 bases align to TRBD1. Germline CDR1 SGDLS, CDR2 YYNGEE. V trimming: 0 bases; J trimming: 3 bases; junction bases outside the gene matches: 13. There are 18 residues in the CDR3. The CDR3 is CASSVVEGAGGSDTEAFF. In DNA, the CDR3 is TGTGCCAGCAGCGTAGTGGAGGGAGCAGGGGGCTCGGACACTGAAGCTTTCTTT.

The chain uses TRBV4-1 and TRBJ1-1; D remains unclear. CDR1 is MGHRA, CDR2 YSYEKL, per germline. There are 14 residues in the CDR3. Trimming took off 1 base at V and 5 bases at J, with 11 bases between the two ends. CDR3 loop: CASSQARSGTEAFF. CDR3 DNA sequence: TGCGCCAGCAGCCAAGCGAGGAGTGGGACTGAAGCTTTCTTT.

The rearrangement joins TRBV29-1 to TRBJ2-1; 7 bases match TRBD1. Germline CDR1 reads SQVTM; CDR2 reads ANQGSEA. The CDR3 is 14 amino acids. V trimming: 5 bases; J trimming: 4 bases; junction bases outside the gene matches: 8. The CDR3 region has the DNA TGCAGCGTTAGGGACAGAGAACCATACAATGAGCAGTTCTTC. Protein sequence: CSVRDREPYNEQFF.

V usage is TRBV5-1 and J usage is TRBJ1-1, with 10 nucleotides matching TRBD1. Germline loops: CDR1 SGHRS, CDR2 YFSETQ. The CDR3 length is 15 residues. V lost 0 bases and J lost 7; bases outside the gene matches: 6. The CDR3 DNA reads TGCGCCAGCAGCTTGGGGGACAGGGGACGACTTGAAGCTTTCTTT. It encodes CASSLGDRGRLEAFF.

The rearrangement uses TRBV19 and TRBJ1-4; D not certain. This CDR3 region has 14 residues. The V gene lost 6 bases and the J gene lost 3 bases, with 11 bases spanning the gap. Germline V gene lookup returns CDR1 LNHDA and CDR2 SQIVND (reference sequence). The CDR3 here is CASSTRGSNEKLFF. DNA for the CDR3: TGTGCCAGTAGCACCCGTGGCTCTAATGAAAAACTGTTTTTT.

The chain couples TRBV4-1 to TRBJ2-5; the D gene is possibly TRBD1 (5 bases). Trimming removed 1 base at V and 4 bases at J, with 10 bases between. From germline, CDR1 is MGHRA and CDR2 YSYEKL. This CDR3 spans 14 amino acids. The CDR3 sequence is CASSQVQEGETQYF. The CDR3, as DNA: TGCGCCAGCAGCCAAGTACAGGAAGGAGAGACCCAGTACTTC.

The J gene is TRBJ2-7, the V gene TRBV7-2; D is ambiguous. The CDR3 runs to 15 residues. Trimming stripped 5 bases from V and 3 bases from J, with 17 bases between. CDR1 is SGHTA and CDR2 is FQGNSA in the germline V gene. The CDR3 nucleotides read TGTGCCAGCAGCCACAACGACTCCCCCCGCTACGAGCAGTACTTC. Amino acids: CASSHNDSPRYEQYF.

This chain links TRBV4-3 with TRBJ2-7; TRBD1 aligns across 10 bases. With 0 bases clipped from V and 3 bases from J, the junction kept 8 bases outside the gene matches. There are 17 residues in the CDR3. In germline, CDR1 is LGHNA, CDR2 YSLEER. The chain's CDR3 is CASSQDAIRDRGYEQYF. The CDR3 nucleotides read TGCGCCAGCAGCCAAGATGCGATAAGGGACAGGGGCTACGAGCAGTACTTC.

The chain uses TRBV5-1 and TRBJ2-7; D might be TRBD2 (5 bases). This CDR3 has 15 amino acids. Per the germline V gene, CDR1 is SGHRS and CDR2 is YFSETQ. V was shortened by 4 bases and J by 2 bases, with 16 bases between the two germline ends. In nucleotides, the CDR3 is TGCGCCAGCAGCGAGGACGGGATGAATCCCTACGAGCAGTACGTC. It translates to CASSEDGMNPYEQYV.

V is TRBV2 and J is TRBJ1-2, with TRBD1 as a possible D gene (6 bases). CDR1 is SNHLY and CDR2 is FYNNEI in the germline V gene. V was cut by 11 bases and J by 6 bases, with 22 bases left in between. The CDR3 sequence is 14 residues long. The CDR3 sequence: CASKQGIVDHGYTF. The DNA of the CDR3 is TGTGCCTCAAAACAGGGAATTGTGGATCATGGCTACACCTTC.

This clone is a singleton in its sample. The V call is TRBV5-1, the J call TRBJ1-1; D uncertain. Trimming stripped 6 bases from V and 10 bases from J, with 13 bases between. Looked up from germline, CDR1 is SGHRS and CDR2 is YFSETQ. CDR3 length equals 11 residues. This CDR3 is CASTGTSVAFF. CDR3 nucleotide sequence: TGCGCCAGCACGGGAACTAGCGTAGCTTTCTTT. Looking up the rest from reference TRBV5-1 and TRBJ1-1 gives the full variable domain: KAGVTQTPRYLIKTRGQQVTLSCSPISGHRSVSWYQQTPGQGLQFLFEYFSETQRNKGNFPGRFSGRQFSNSRSEMNVSTLELGDSALYLCASTGTSVAFFGQGTRLTVV.

This rearrangement joins TRBV5-1 to TRBJ1-1; no clear D. The CDR3 extends over 15 amino acids. Trimming removed 0 bases at V and 3 bases at J, with 12 bases between. Germline V gives CDR1 SGHRS, CDR2 YFSETQ. The CDR3 spells CASSLESPGYTEAFF. The CDR3, as DNA: TGCGCCAGCAGCTTGGAATCCCCAGGCTACACTGAAGCTTTCTTT.

This chain joins TRBV6-5 and TRBJ1-1; D is unresolved. Deletions cut 6 bases from V and 8 bases from J, with 10 bases between. Germline V CDR1 and CDR2: MNHEY, SVGAGI. CDR3 length: 11 amino acids. The CDR3 DNA reads as TGTGCCAGCAGGTTACAAAACGAAGCTTTCTTT. It yields the protein CASRLQNEAFF.

The V call is TRBV18, the J call TRBJ1-2, with D possibly TRBD1 on 5 matching bases. The germline V gene has CDR1 KGHSH and CDR2 LQKENI. This CDR3 contains 13 residues. Between the trimmed V and J ends, which lost 4 bases and 4 bases, there was a span of 10 bases. The CDR3 nucleotides read TGTGCCAGCTCACAGACAGAGATCTATGGCTACACCTTC. Translated: CASSQTEIYGYTF.

The chain has TRBV30 and TRBJ1-1; D is uncertain. Germline CDR1 is GTSNPN and CDR2 is SVGIG (reference sequence). Between the trimmed V and J ends, which lost 8 bases and 5 bases, there was a span of 15 bases. The CDR3 is 12 amino acids. The CDR3 DNA reads as TGTGCCCAGAGAGAGGGAAATACTGAAGCTTTCTTT. It codes for CAQREGNTEAFF.

This chain joins TRBV14 and TRBJ2-5, with D tentatively TRBD1 (7 bases). Germline V lookup: CDR1 SGHDN, CDR2 FVKESK. The ends were cut back, 1 base at V and 5 bases at J, with 11 bases in the middle. The CDR3 covers 14 residues. CDR3 coding DNA: TGTGCCAGCAGCCAAGTAGGAGGGGGCGAGACCCAGTACTTC. Protein sequence: CASSQVGGGETQYF.

This clone has just a few counts. This sequence joins TRBV5-4 and TRBJ1-2; 9 bases are a match to TRBD1. Germline loops: CDR1 SGHNT, CDR2 YYREEE (reference sequence). The CDR3 contains 14 residues. V gave up 3 bases and J gave up 6 bases; unmatched junction bases: 6. CDR3 in amino acids: CASSSGQGWDGYTF. The CDR3 DNA follows: TGTGCCAGCAGCTCTGGACAGGGGTGGGATGGCTACACCTTC.

V is TRBV6-5 and J is TRBJ2-2, with 7 bases that match TRBD1. Germline assignment: CDR1 MNHEY and CDR2 SVGAGI. CDR3 length: 16 amino acids. J lost 0 bases, V lost 2 bases, and 3 bases had no gene match. DNA of the CDR3: TGTGCCAGCAGTTACGGGACAGTAGCGAACACCGGGGAGCTGTTTTTT. Translating it yields CASSYGTVANTGELFF.

The rearrangement uses TRBV6-6 and TRBJ1-6; the D gene is possibly TRBD1 (5 bases). The CDR3 is 15 residues long. In germline, CDR1 is MNHNY, CDR2 SVGAGI (reference sequence). The V end was cut by 4 bases, the J end by 8 bases, with 15 bases between. The CDR3 loop is CASSLGRRVDSPLHF. CDR3 bases: TGTGCCAGCAGTTTGGGACGGAGGGTTGATTCACCCCTCCACTTT.

V gene TRBV5-1 combines with J gene TRBJ2-5; D remains ambiguous. CDR1 and CDR2 from the germline V gene are SGHRS and YFSETQ. V shed 0 bases and J shed 1 base, with 10 bases lying between them. The CDR3 is made up of 15 amino acids. This CDR3 reads CASSLAVSFQETQYF. Written as DNA, the CDR3 is TGCGCCAGCAGCTTGGCCGTATCTTTCCAAGAGACCCAGTACTTC.

This clone was counted only a few times. The chain carries TRBV7-9 and TRBJ1-3, with D unclear. This CDR3 has 14 amino acids. CDR1 is SEHNR, CDR2 FQNEAQ, per germline (reference sequence). V lost 1 base, J lost 2 bases, and 6 bases lay in between. The CDR3 sequence: CASSLGSPGNTIYF. The CDR3 nucleotides read TGTGCCAGCAGCTTAGGTAGTCCTGGAAACACCATATATTTT.